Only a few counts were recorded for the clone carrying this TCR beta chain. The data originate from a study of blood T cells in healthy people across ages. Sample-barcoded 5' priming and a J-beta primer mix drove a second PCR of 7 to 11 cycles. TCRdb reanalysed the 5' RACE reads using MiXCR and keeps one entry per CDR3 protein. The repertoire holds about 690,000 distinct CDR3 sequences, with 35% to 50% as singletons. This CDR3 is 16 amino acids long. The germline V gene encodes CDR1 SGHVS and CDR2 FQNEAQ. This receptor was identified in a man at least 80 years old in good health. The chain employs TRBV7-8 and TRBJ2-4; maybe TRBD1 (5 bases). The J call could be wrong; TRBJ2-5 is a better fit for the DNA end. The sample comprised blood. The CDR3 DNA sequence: TGTGCCAGCAGCTTAGTGTCAGGGCCTATCCAAGAGACCCAGTACTTC. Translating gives CASSLVSGPIQETQYF.